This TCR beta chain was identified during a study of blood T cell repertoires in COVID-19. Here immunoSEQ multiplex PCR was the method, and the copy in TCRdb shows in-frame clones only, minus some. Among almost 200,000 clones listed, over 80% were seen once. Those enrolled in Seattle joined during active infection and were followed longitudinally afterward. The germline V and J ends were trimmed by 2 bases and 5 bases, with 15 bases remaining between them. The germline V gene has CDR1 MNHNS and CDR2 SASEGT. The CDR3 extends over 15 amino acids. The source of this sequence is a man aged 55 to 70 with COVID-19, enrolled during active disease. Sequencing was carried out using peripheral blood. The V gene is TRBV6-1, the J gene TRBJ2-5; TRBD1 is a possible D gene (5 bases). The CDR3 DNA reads TGTGCCAGCAGTGAACCTTCTAGGGGCGTGGAGACCCAGTACTTC. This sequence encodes CASSEPSRGVETQYF.